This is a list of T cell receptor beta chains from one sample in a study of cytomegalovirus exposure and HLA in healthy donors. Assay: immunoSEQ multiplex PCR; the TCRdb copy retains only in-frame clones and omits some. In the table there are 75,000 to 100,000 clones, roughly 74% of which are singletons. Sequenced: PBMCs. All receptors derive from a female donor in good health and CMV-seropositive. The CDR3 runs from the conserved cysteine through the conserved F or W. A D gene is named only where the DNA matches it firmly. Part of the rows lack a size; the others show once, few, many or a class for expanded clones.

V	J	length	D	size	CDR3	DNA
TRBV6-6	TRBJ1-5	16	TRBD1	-	CASSSSDRAGNQPQHF	TGTGCCAGCAGTTCATCTGACAGGGCAGGCAATCAGCCCCAGCATTTT
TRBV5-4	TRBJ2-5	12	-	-	CASSLVAETQYF	TGTGCCAGCAGCTTGGTTGCGGAGACCCAGTACTTC
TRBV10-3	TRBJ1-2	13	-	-	CAISESSLGGYTF	TGTGCCATCAGTGAGTCTTCGCTAGGAGGCTACACCTTC
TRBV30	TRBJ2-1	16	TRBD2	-	CAWSVRELAGYNEQFF	TGTGCCTGGAGTGTACGCGAACTAGCGGGGTACAATGAGCAGTTCTTC
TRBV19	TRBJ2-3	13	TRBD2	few	CASKPGAGSGWYF	TGTGCCAGTAAACCCGGAGCGGGATCGGGGTGGTATTTT
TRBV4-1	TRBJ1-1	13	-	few	CASSLERSTEAFF	TGCGCCAGCAGCCTAGAGAGAAGCACTGAAGCTTTCTTT
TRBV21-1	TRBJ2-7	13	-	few	CASSKLAGDEQYF	TGTGCCAGCAGCAAACTAGCGGGAGACGAGCAGTACTTC
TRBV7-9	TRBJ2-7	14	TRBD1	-	CASSTARGFYEQYF	TGTGCCAGCAGCACCGCCAGGGGGTTCTACGAGCAGTACTTC
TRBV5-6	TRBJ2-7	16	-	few	CASSLALGVGSYEQYF	TGTGCCAGCAGCTTGGCGCTGGGAGTTGGATCCTACGAGCAGTACTTC
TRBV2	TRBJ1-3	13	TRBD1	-	CASSIRGGNTIYF	TGTGCCAGCAGTATCAGGGGGGGAAACACCATATATTTT
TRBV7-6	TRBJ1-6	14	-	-	CASSLGQVNSPLHF	TGTGCCAGCAGCTTAGGCCAGGTTAATTCACCCCTCCACTTT
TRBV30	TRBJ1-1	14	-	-	CAWSRGVMNTEAFF	TGTGCCTGGAGCAGGGGCGTTATGAACACTGAAGCTTTCTTT
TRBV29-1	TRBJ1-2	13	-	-	CSVGGGSNYGYTF	TGCAGCGTTGGCGGGGGATCGAACTATGGCTACACCTTC
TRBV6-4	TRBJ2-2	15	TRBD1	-	CASSEGQGNTGELFF	TGTGCCAGCAGTGAGGGACAGGGGAACACCGGGGAGCTGTTTTTT
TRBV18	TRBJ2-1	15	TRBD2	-	CASSPSSGAYNEQFF	TGTGCCAGCTCCCCCTCTAGCGGGGCGTACAATGAGCAGTTCTTC
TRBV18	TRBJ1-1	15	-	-	CASSRDGGKNTEAFF	TGTGCCAGCTCAAGGGACGGGGGGAAGAACACTGAAGCTTTCTTT
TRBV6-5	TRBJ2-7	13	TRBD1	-	CASSGTEPYEQYF	TGTGCCAGCAGTGGGACAGAGCCCTACGAGCAGTACTTC
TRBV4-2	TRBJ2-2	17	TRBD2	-	CASSRQISGGNTGELFF	TGTGCCAGCAGCCGACAAATTAGCGGGGGGAACACCGGGGAGCTGTTTTTT
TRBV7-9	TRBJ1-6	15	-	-	CASSPRDSPNSPLHF	TGTGCCAGCAGCCCCCGGGACTCACCTAATTCACCCCTCCACTTT
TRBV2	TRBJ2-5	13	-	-	CASSVQGWETQYF	TGTGCCAGCAGTGTACAGGGATGGGAGACCCAGTACTTC
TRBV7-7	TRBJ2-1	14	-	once	CASSMSWGMDEQFF	TGTGCTAGCAGTATGTCGTGGGGCATGGATGAGCAGTTCTTC
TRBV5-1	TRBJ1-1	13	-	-	CASSLEVRNEAFF	TGCGCCAGCAGCTTGGAAGTCAGGAATGAAGCTTTCTTT
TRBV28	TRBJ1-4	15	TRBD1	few	CASSSLGQEYEKLFF	TGTGCCAGCAGTTCCCTTGGACAGGAGTACGAAAAACTGTTTTTT
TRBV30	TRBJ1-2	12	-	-	CAWGGMRESYTF	TGTGCCTGGGGAGGTATGAGGGAGAGCTACACCTTC
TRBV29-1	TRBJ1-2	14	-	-	CSVENAPGTTANAF	TGCAGCGTTGAAAACGCCCCCGGGACAACTGCGAATGCCTTC
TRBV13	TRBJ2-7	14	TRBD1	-	CASSHRDRSYEQYF	TGTGCCAGCAGCCACCGGGACAGGAGCTACGAGCAGTACTTC
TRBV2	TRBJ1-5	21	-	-	CASSFGGKGGGGPFKNQPQHF	TGTGCCAGCAGTTTTGGGGGTAAAGGGGGAGGGGGGCCTTTTAAAAATCAGCCCCAGCATTTT
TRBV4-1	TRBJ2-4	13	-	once	CASSQDASDIQYF	TGCGCCAGCAGCCAAGATGCTTCGGACATTCAGTACTTC
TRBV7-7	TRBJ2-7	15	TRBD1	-	CASSLGDRGSYEQYF	TGTGCTAGCAGCTTAGGTGACAGGGGCTCCTACGAGCAGTACTTC
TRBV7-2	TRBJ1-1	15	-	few	CASSLIGGGNTEAFF	TGTGCCAGCAGCTTGATAGGGGGGGGAAACACTGAAGCTTTCTTT
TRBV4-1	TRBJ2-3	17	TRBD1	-	CASSHLAEGASWDTQYF	TGCGCCAGCAGCCACTTGGCTGAGGGGGCGAGTTGGGATACGCAGTATTTT
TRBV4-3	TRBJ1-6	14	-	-	CASSQAGVGSPLHF	TGCGCCAGCAGCCAAGCCGGGGTCGGTTCACCCCTCCACTTT
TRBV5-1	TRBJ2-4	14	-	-	CASSLEGGKNIQYF	TGCGCCAGCAGCTTGGAAGGGGGTAAAAACATTCAGTACTTC